This T cell receptor (beta chain) derives from a study of T cell changes during pregnancy in multiple sclerosis (dated by TCRdb to the late 2010s). Looking at the study overall: The study looked at changes in the T cell repertoire across pregnancy in women with multiple sclerosis.

Libraries were made using the immunoSEQ multiplex PCR assay. Not all clones reach the TCRdb copy of this immuneACCESS table, which keeps in-frame sequences only. Checked studies attribute under half of the gap to unresolved V genes and leave the rest unexplained. Across this sample there are fewer than 45,000 clones, with around nine tenths seen only once. Of the sample, 6% to 7.5% falls within the top ten clones. In this sample, this clone turned up a few times. It lacks a known antigen. Per-nucleotide qualities are absent, and no much larger clonotype sits a single base away. Inclusive of the bounding cysteine and phenylalanine, the CDR3 is 14 residues long. The entry retains the CDR3 DNA only, 42 bases that are in frame from base 1. CDR1 SGDLS and CDR2 YYNGEE are derived from the germline V gene. V and J are trimmed by 4 bases and 7 bases, and the gene matches miss 5 bases of the junction.

Sequenced here: CD8+ T cells from peripheral blood mononuclear cells, sampled in the third trimester of pregnancy. The rearrangement combines TRBV9 with TRBJ1-4, with TRBD1 matching 9 junction bases. The clonotype originates from a female donor with multiple sclerosis, enrolled in a pregnancy study. The bases read TGTGCCAGCAGCCGGGACAGGGATTCTGAAAAACTGTTTTTT. This is translated as CASSRDRDSEKLFF.